This TCR beta chain was observed in a study of T cell changes during pregnancy in multiple sclerosis. Germline V gene lookup returns CDR1 LNHDA and CDR2 SQIVND (reference sequence). This CDR3 is 20 amino acids long. The ends lost 0 bases at V and 2 bases at J; junction bases unmatched: 7. Produced via immunoSEQ multiplex PCR; TCRdb's table is partial and in-frame only. The data contain 100,000 or so clones, over 85% of them singletons. This TCR derives from a female donor with multiple sclerosis, enrolled in a pregnancy study. The rearrangement links TRBV19 to TRBJ2-1; TRBD2 agrees at 16 bases. The sample consisted of peripheral blood, taken in the second trimester of pregnancy. In DNA, the CDR3 is TGTGCCAGTAGTATAGATGGGACTAGCGGGAGGGCCTTGCCCTACAATGAGCAGTTCTTC. Translation gives CASSIDGTSGRALPYNEQFF.